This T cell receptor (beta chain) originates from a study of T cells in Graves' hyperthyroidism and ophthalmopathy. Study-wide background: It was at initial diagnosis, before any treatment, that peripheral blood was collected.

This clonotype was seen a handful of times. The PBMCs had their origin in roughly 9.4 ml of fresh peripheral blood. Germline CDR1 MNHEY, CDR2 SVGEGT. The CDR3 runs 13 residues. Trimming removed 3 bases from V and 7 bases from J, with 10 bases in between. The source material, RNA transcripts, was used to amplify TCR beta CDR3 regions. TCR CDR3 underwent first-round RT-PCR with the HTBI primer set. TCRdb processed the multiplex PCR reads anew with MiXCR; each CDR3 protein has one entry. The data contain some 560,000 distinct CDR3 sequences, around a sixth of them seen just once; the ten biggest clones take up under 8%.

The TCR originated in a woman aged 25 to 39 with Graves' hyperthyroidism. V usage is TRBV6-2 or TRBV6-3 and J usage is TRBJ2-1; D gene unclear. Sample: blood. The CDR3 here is CASSYEEENEQFF. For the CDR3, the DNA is TGTGCCAGCAGTTATGAAGAGGAGAATGAGCAGTTCTTC.